This T cell receptor beta chain was captured by sequencing in a study of identical twins. TCRdb called the 5' RACE reads again in MiXCR, with one record for every CDR3 protein. The data hold some 590,000 distinct CDR3 sequences, with roughly 9.9% observed a single time. V lost 4 bases to trimming and J lost 0 bases, with 11 bases between them. Germline V gene lookup returns CDR1 SGDLS and CDR2 YYNGEE. CDR3 length: 14 residues. This sample also appeared in a second study, on yellow fever vaccine responses in identical twins.

Sequenced input: PBMCs. The V gene is TRBV9, the J gene TRBJ2-7; D remains unclear. This receptor was obtained from a woman between 18 and 30 years old in good health. Here the CDR3 reads CASSQRSASYEQYF. CDR3 in DNA: TGTGCCAGCAGCCAGAGGTCCGCCTCCTACGAGCAGTACTTC.